The clone carrying this T cell receptor (beta chain) was recorded many times. 5'RACE employing 10-nucleotide random UMIs yielded the cDNA. TCRdb redid the calling of the 5' RACE reads with MiXCR, one entry per CDR3 protein. Among about 80,000 distinct CDR3 sequences listed, approximately 6% were seen once. The data belong to a study of neurological immune-mediated disorders. Germline CDR1 is LNHNV and CDR2 is YYDKDF (reference sequence). The trim removed 2 bases at V and 1 base at J, leaving 5 bases unmatched. The CDR3 consists of 16 residues. The time point was: longitudinal time-point 2. This sequence was found in a woman in her sixties or seventies with multiple sclerosis. Sequenced input: PBMCs. The chain carries TRBV15 and TRBJ1-5, with TRBD1 identical over 7 bases. The CDR3 here is CATSRNPTGSNQPQHF. Here the CDR3 DNA reads TGTGCCACCAGCAGAAACCCGACAGGGAGCAATCAGCCCCAGCATTTT.